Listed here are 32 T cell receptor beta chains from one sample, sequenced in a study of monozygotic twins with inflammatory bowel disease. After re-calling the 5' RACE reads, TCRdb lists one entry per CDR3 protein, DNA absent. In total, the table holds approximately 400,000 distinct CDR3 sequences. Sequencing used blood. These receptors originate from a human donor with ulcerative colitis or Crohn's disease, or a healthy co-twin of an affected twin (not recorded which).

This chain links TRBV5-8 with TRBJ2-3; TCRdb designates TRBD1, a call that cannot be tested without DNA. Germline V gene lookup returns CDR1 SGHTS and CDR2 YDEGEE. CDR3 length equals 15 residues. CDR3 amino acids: CASSPRRGSTDTQYF.

CDR3 amino acids: CASSLSPYSNEKLFF. The chain has TRBV27 and TRBJ1-4. Germline CDR1 is MNHEY and CDR2 is SMNVEV (reference sequence). The CDR3 totals 15 residues.

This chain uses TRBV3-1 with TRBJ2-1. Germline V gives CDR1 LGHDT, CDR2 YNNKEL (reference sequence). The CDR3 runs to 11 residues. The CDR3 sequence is CASSQVKQQFF.

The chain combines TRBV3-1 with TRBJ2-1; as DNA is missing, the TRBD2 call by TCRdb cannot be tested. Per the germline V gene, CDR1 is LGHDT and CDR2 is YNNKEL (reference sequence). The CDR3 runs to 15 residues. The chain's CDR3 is CASSHGTSGRDEQFF.

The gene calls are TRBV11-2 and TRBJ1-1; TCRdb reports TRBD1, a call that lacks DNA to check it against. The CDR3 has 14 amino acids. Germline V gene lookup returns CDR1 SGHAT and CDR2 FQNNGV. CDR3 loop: CASSLAQVNTEAFF.

This CDR3 reads CASSQRGRTGELFF. The V and J genes are TRBV27 and TRBJ2-2; with no DNA, the TCRdb D assignment of TRBD1 cannot be verified. Germline CDR1 is MNHEY and CDR2 is SMNVEV (reference sequence). This CDR3 is 14 amino acids long.

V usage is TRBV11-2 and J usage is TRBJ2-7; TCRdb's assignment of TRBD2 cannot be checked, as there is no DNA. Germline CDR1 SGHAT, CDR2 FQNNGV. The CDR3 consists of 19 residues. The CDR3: CASSLEEVYATSGKYEQYF.

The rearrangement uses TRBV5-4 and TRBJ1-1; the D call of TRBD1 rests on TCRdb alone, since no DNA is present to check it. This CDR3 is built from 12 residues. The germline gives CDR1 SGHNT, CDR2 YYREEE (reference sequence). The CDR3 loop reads CASSLVGTKAFF.

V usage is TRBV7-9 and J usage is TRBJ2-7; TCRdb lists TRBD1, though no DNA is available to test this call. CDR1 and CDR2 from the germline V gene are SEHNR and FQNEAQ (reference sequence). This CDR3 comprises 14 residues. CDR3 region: CASSRTHEPGEQYF.

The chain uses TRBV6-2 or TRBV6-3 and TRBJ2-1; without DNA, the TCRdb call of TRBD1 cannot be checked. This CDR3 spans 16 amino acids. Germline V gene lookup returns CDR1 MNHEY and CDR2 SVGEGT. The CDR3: CASSYVVGVRGNEQFF.

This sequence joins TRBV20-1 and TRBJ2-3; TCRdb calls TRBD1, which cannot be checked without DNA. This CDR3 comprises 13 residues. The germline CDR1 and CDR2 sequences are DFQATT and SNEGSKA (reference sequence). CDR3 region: CSARGTGLNTQYF.

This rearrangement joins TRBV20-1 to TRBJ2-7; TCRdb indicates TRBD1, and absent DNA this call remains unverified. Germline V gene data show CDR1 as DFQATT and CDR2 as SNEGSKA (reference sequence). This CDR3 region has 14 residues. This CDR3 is CSAGPRGQLYEQYF.

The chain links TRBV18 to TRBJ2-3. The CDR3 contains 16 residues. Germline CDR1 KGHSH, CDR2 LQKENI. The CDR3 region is CASSPRDFGSTDTQYF.

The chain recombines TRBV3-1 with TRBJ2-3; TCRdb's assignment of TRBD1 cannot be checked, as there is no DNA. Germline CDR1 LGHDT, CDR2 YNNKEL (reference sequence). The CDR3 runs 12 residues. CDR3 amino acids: CASSQTGNTQYF.

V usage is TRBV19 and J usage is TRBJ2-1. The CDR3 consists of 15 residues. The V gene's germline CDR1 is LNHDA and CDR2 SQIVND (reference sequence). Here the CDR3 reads CASSIRLGIDNEQFF.

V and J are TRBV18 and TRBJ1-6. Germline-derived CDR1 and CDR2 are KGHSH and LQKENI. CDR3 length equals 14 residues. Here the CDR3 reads CASSPAGRDSPLHF.

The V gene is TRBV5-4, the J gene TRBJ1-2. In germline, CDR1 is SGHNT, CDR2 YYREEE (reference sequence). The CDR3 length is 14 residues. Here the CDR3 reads CASSPKTEPYGYTF.

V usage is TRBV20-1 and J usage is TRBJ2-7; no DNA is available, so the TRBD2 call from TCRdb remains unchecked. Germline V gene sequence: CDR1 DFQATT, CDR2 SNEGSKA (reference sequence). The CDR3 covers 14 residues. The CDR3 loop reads CSALHLAGVAEQYF.

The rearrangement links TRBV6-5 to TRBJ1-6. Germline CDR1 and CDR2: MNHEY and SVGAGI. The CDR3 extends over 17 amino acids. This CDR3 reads CASSYKPLPAYNSPLHF.

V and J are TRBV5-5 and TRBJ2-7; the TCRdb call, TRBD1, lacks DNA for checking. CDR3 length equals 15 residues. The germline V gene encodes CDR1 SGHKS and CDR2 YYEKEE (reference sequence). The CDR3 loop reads CASTSHRQGSGEQYF.

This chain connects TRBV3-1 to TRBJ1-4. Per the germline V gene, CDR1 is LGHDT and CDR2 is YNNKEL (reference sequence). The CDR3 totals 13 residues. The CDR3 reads CASSQEMRRKLFF.

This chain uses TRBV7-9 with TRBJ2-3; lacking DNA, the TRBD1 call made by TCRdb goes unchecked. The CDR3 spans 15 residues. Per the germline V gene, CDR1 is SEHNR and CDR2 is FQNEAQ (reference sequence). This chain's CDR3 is CASSQSDRGTDTQYF. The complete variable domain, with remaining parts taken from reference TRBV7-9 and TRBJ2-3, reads DTGVSQNPRHKITKRGQNVTFRCDPISEHNRLYWYRQTLGQGPEFLTYFQNEAQLEKSRLLSDRFSAERPKGSFSTLEIQRTEQGDSAMYLCASSQSDRGTDTQYFGPGTRLTVL.

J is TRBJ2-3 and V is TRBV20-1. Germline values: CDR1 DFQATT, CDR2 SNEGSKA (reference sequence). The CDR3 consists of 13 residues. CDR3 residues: CSARNPATDTQYF.

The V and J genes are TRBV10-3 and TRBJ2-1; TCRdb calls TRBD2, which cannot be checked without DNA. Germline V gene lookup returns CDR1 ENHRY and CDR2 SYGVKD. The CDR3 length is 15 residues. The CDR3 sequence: CAISVTSGSGGEQFF.

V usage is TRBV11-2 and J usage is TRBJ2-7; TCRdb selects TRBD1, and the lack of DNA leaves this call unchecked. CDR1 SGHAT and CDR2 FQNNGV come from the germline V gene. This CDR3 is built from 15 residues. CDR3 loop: CASSLSSAPVYEQYF.

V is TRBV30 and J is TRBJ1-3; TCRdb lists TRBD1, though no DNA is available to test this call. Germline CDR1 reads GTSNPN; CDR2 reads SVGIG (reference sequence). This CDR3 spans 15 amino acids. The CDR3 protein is CAWSVRGQLGNTIYF.

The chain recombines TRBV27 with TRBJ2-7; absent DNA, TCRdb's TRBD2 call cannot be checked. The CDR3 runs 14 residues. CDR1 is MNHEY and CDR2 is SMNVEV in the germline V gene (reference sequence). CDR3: CASSRTSGRTEQYF.

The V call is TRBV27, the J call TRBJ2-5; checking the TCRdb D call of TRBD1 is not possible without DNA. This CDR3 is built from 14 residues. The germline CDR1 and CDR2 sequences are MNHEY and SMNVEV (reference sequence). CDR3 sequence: CASSWAGPQETQYF.

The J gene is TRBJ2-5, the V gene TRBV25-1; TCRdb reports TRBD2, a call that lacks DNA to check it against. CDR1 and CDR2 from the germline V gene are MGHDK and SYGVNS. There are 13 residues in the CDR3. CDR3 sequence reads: CASAGLGPGTQYF. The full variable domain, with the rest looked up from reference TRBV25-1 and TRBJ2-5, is EADIYQTPRYLVIGTGKKITLECSQTMGHDKMYWYQQDPGMELHLIHYSYGVNSTEKGDLSSESTVSRIRTEHFPLTLESARPSHTSQYLCASAGLGPGTQYFGPGTRLLVL.

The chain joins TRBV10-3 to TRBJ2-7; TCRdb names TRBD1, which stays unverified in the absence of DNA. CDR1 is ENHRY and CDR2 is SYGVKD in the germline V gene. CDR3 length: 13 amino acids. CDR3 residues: CAISLEGGYEQYF.

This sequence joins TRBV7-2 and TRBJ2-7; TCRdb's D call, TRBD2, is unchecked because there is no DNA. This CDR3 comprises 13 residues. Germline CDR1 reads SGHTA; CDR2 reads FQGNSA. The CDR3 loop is CASSFRQGQLWYF.

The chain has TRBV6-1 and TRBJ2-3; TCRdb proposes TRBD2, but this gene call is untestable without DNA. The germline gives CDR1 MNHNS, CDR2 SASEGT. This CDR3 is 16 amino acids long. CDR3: CASRPSGLAGGRSQYF.